A selection of T cell receptor beta chains follows, all from one sample in a study of blood T cells in healthy people across ages. TCRdb re-derived calls from the 5' RACE reads in MiXCR, one entry per CDR3 protein. The profile shows about 780,000 distinct CDR3 sequences, more than 25% of them singletons. The same specimen was also included in a second study, on T cells of mothers and their children.

The sample comprised blood. The receptors derive from a boy younger than 18 in good health. Both conserved end residues are part of each CDR3. D genes are given only for firm matches. Part of the rows lack a size; the others show once, few, many or a class for expanded clones.

D gene	V gene	J gene	clone size	CDR3 protein	CDR3 DNA
NA	TRBV25-1	TRBJ2-5	few	CASVQETRYF	TGTGCCAGCGTCCAAGAGACCCGGTACTTC
NA	TRBV7-2	TRBJ2-3	NA	CASSLNWLQYF	TGTGCCAGCAGCTTGAACTGGCTGCAGTATTTT
TRBD1	TRBV10-2	TRBJ2-3	NA	CASSEPDRASTDTQYF	TGCGCCAGCAGTGAGCCCGACAGGGCTAGCACAGATACGCAGTATTTT
NA	TRBV6-1	TRBJ2-5	NA	CASSEAVVSRSETQYF	TGTGCCAGCAGTGAAGCGGTAGTGTCGCGTTCTGAGACCCAGTACTTC
NA	TRBV28	TRBJ1-4	few	CASRVSYMTVTNEKLFF	TGTGCCAGCAGGGTCTCCTACATGACAGTTACTAATGAAAAACTGTTTTTT
NA	TRBV14	TRBJ2-7	NA	CASSQEIGLSYEQSF	TGTGCCAGCAGCCAAGAAATCGGTCTCTCCTACGAGCAGTCCTTC
TRBD1	TRBV27	TRBJ1-5	NA	CASSYRGLGNQPQHF	TGTGCCAGCAGTTACAGGGGCCTGGGCAATCAGCCCCAGCATTTT
NA	TRBV4-2	TRBJ2-5	few	CASSHPRARGRGETQYF	TGTGCCAGCAGCCACCCTAGGGCCAGAGGACGCGGGGAGACCCAGTACTTC
TRBD1	TRBV30	TRBJ2-7	once	CARRQGQGYEQYF	TGTGCCCGGAGACAGGGTCAAGGTTACGAGCAGTACTTC
NA	TRBV6-6	TRBJ1-4	few	CASGRDANEKLFF	TGTGCCAGCGGTCGGGACGCCAATGAAAAACTGTTTTTT
NA	TRBV7-9	TRBJ1-1	NA	CASSPRGRAGFTNTEAFF	TGTGCCAGCAGCCCCAGGGGCAGGGCCGGCTTCACGAACACTGAAGCTTTCTTT
NA	TRBV12-3/TRBV12-4	TRBJ2-7	NA	CASSPQTAYEQYF	TGTGCCAGCAGTCCCCAGACGGCCTACGAGCAGTACTTC
TRBD2	TRBV20-1	TRBJ2-5	few	CSAKASGGRQETQYF	TGCAGTGCTAAGGCTAGCGGGGGGCGACAAGAGACCCAGTACTTC
TRBD1	TRBV4-2	TRBJ2-3	NA	CASSQVRGPTLTDTQYF	TGTGCCAGCAGCCAAGTAAGGGGGCCGACACTCACAGATACGCAGTATTTT
NA	TRBV28	TRBJ2-5	many	CASSLRGATQETQYF	TGTGCCAGCAGTTTACGGGGGGCCACCCAAGAGACCCAGTACTTC
NA	TRBV3-1	TRBJ2-5	NA	CASSQVETSSQETQYF	TGTGCCAGCAGCCAAGTTGAGACTAGTTCTCAAGAGACCCAGTACTTC
NA	TRBV20-1	TRBJ2-6	many	CSARDPGTGANVLTF	TGCAGTGCTAGAGATCCAGGCACCGGGGCCAACGTCCTGACTTTC
TRBD2	TRBV7-2	TRBJ2-5	NA	CASSLQSGTSLRETQYF	TGTGCCAGCAGCTTGCAATCCGGGACTAGCTTGCGGGAGACCCAGTACTTC
NA	TRBV2	TRBJ1-2	NA	CASSEASLGYTF	TGTGCCAGCAGTGAAGCCAGTCTCGGCTACACCTTC
TRBD1	TRBV6-6	TRBJ2-4	NA	CASSTGQGINIQYF	TGTGCCAGCAGTACCGGACAGGGGATCAACATTCAGTACTTC
NA	TRBV11-1	TRBJ2-7	few	CASSYSQGSLYEQYF	TGTGCCAGCAGCTATTCCCAGGGATCCCTTTACGAGCAGTACTTC
TRBD2	TRBV5-1	TRBJ2-1	once	CASSLVSASGYNEQFF	TGCGCCAGCAGCTTGGTTTCCGCTAGCGGATACAATGAGCAGTTCTTC
TRBD2	TRBV7-2	TRBJ2-5	few	CASSFQAGGPGETQYF	TGTGCCAGCAGCTTCCAAGCGGGGGGGCCGGGAGAGACCCAGTACTTC
NA	TRBV3-1	TRBJ1-4	few	CASSEHSDNEKLFF	TGTGCCAGCAGCGAGCATTCCGATAATGAAAAACTGTTTTTT
TRBD1	TRBV7-9	TRBJ1-1	NA	CASSSRTGGRDTGAFF	TGTGCCAGCAGCTCTCGGACAGGGGGCAGGGATACTGGAGCTTTCTTT
NA	TRBV5-1	TRBJ2-3	once	CASSLLAPNTDTQYF	TGCGCCAGCAGCTTGCTAGCGCCGAACACAGATACGCAGTATTTT
NA	TRBV7-2	TRBJ1-2	few	CASSSPFRGGVDNGYTF	TGTGCCAGCAGCTCCCCTTTTAGGGGCGGGGTAGATAATGGCTACACCTTC
TRBD2	TRBV4-1	TRBJ2-5	few	CASSRTSGGRETQYF	TGCGCCAGCAGCCGGACTAGCGGGGGGAGGGAGACCCAGTACTTC
TRBD2	TRBV2	TRBJ2-5	NA	CASGIIQRGQETQYF	TGTGCCAGCGGTATCATTCAGCGGGGCCAAGAGACCCAGTACTTC
NA	TRBV10-3	TRBJ1-4	many	CATATNEKLFF	TGTGCCACCGCAACTAATGAAAAACTGTTTTTT
NA	TRBV12-3/TRBV12-4	TRBJ1-1	NA	CASSADSSGTEAFF	TGTGCCAGCAGTGCCGACTCCTCAGGCACTGAAGCTTTCTTT